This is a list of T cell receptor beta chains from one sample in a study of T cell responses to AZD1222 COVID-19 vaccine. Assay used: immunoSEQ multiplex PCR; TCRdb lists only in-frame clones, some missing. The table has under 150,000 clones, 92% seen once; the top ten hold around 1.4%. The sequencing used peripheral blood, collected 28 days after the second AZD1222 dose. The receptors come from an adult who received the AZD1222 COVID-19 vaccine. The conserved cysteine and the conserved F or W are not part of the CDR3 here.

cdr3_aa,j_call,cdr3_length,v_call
ASRLDGLSHQPQH,TRBJ1-5,13,TRBV28
ASSPGLQETQY,TRBJ2-5,11,TRBV18
ASRPRTGPYGYT,TRBJ1-2,12,TRBV6-4
ASSLPGFYGYT,TRBJ1-2,11,TRBV28
ASSTSPGDTQY,TRBJ2-3,11,TRBV11-3
ASILGQFYH,TRBJ1-5,9,TRBV28
ASSSNQGLAGVADTQY,TRBJ2-3,16,TRBV18
ASSLDGTGDTQY,TRBJ2-3,12,TRBV5-1
ASSPPNVGNTIY,TRBJ1-3,12,TRBV18
ASSYDRGLYGYT,TRBJ1-2,12,TRBV28
ASNNGLAGGIDTQY,TRBJ2-3,14,TRBV2
ASNSGTIETDTQY,TRBJ2-3,13,TRBV5-1
ASSVAAGGGNEQF,TRBJ2-1,13,TRBV9
ASSGQGSRPQH,TRBJ1-5,11,TRBV9
ASSLLAGGTDTQY,TRBJ2-3,13,TRBV6-5
ASSSGLAEGLEQY,TRBJ2-7,13,TRBV5-1
ASTPSIDFTYEQY,TRBJ2-7,13,TRBV5-1
ASSELLPPGATNEKLF,TRBJ1-4,16,TRBV25-1
ASSLGISGHTDTQY,TRBJ2-3,14,TRBV11-2
AVKSRGTAGNTIY,TRBJ1-3,13,TRBV2